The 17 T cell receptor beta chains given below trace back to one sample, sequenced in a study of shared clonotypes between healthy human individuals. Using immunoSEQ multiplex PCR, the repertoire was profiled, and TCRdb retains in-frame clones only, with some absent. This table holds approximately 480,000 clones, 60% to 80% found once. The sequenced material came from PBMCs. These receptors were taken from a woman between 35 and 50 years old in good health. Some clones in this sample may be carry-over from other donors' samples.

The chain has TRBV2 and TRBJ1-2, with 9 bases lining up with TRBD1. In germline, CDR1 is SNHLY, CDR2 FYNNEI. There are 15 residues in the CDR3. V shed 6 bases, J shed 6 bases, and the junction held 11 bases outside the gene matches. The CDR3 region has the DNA TGTGCCAGCAGGGAACGGACAGGGGAGGGTCATGGCTACACCTTC. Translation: CASRERTGEGHGYTF.

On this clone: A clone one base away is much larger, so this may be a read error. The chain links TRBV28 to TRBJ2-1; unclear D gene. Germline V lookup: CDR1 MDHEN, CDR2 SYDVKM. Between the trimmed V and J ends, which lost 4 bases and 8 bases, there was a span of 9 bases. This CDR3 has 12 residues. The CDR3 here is CASSSNNDEQFF. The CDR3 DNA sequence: TGTGCCAGCAGTTCCAATAACGATGAGCAGTTCTTC.

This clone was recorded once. CDR3 DNA sequence: TGTGCCAGCAGCCACCTAGCGGGAGGGCCGAATGAGCAGTTCTTC. Its translation is CASSHLAGGPNEQFF. The genes are TRBV14 and TRBJ2-1, with 12 bases lining up with TRBD2. The CDR3 length is 15 residues. The trim removed 3 bases at V and 7 bases at J, leaving 4 bases unmatched. Germline V gene sequence: CDR1 SGHDN, CDR2 FVKESK.

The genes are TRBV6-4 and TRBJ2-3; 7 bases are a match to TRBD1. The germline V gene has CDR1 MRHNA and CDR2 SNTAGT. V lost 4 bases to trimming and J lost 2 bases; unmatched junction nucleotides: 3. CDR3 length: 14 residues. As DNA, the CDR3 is TGTGCCAGCAGTGCGACAGGGATCACAGATACGCAGTATTTT. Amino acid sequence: CASSATGITDTQYF.

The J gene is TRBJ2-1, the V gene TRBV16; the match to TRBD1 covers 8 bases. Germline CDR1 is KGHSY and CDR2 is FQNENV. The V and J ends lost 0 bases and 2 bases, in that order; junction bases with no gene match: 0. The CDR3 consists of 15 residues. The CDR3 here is CASSQSGQAYNEQFF. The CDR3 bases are TGTGCCAGCAGCCAATCGGGACAGGCCTACAATGAGCAGTTCTTC.

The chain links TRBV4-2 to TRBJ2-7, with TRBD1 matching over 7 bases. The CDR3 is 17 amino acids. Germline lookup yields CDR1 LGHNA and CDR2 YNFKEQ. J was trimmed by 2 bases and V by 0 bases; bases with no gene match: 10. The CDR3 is CASSQELGQRPTYEQYF. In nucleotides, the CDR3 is TGTGCCAGCAGCCAAGAATTGGGACAGCGGCCAACCTACGAGCAGTACTTC.

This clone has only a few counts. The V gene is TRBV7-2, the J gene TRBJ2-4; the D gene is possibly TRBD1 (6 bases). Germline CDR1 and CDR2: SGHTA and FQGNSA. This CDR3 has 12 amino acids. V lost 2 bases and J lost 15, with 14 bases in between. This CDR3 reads CASSLPGQYPYF. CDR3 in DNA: TGTGCCAGCAGCTTACCAGGACAGTATCCGTACTTC. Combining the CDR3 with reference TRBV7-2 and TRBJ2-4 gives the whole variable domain GAGVSQSPSNKVTEKGKDVELRCDPISGHTALYWYRQSLGQGLEFLIYFQGNSAPDKSGLPSDRFSAERTGGSVSTLTIQRTQQEDSAVYLCASSLPGQYPYFGAGTRLSVL.

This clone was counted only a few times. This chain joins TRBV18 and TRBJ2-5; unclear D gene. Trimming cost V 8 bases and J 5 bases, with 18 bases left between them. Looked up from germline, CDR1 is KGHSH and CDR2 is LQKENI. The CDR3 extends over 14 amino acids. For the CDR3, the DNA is TGTGCCAGCCACACGATATCCTCGCGGGAGACCCAGTACTTC. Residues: CASHTISSRETQYF.

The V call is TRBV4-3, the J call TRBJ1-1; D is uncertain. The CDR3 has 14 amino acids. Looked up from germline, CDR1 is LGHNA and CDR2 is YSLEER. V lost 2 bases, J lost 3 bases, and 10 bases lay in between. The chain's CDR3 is CASSQLIYYTEAFF. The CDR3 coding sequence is TGCGCCAGCAGCCAATTAATTTATTACACTGAAGCTTTCTTT.

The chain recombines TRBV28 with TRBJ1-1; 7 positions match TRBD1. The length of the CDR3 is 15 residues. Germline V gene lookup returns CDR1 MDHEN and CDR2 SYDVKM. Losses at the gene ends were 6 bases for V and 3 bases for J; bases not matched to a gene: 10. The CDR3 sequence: CASSRQGLVDTEAFF. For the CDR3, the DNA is TGTGCCAGCAGCAGACAGGGATTGGTGGACACTGAAGCTTTCTTT. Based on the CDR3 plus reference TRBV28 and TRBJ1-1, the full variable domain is DVKVTQSSRYLVKRTGEKVFLECVQDMDHENMFWYRQDPGLGLRLIYFSYDVKMKEKGDIPEGYSVSREKKERFSLILESASTNQTSMYLCASSRQGLVDTEAFFGQGTRLTVV.

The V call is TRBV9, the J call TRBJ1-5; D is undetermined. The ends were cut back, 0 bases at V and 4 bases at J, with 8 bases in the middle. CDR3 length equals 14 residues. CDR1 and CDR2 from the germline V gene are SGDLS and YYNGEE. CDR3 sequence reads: CASSVASQNQPQHF. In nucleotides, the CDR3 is TGTGCCAGCAGCGTAGCTAGCCAAAATCAGCCCCAGCATTTT.

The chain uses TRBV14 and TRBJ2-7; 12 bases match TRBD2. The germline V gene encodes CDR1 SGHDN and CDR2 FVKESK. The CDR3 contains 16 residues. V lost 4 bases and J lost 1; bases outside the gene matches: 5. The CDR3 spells CASSPYLAGGSYEQYF. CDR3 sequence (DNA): TGTGCCAGCAGCCCCTATCTAGCGGGGGGGTCCTACGAGCAGTACTTC.

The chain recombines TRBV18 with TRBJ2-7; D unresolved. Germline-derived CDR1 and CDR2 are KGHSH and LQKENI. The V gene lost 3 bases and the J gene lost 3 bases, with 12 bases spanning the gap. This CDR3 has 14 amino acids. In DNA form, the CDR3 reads TGTGCCAGCTCACCCCGACACCTTTACTACGAGCAGTACTTC. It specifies CASSPRHLYYEQYF. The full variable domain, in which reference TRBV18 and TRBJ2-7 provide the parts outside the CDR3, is NAGVMQNPRHLVRRRGQEARLRCSPMKGHSHVYWYRQLPEEGLKFMVYLQKENIIDESGMPKERFSAEFPKEGPSILRIQQVVRGDSAAYFCASSPRHLYYEQYFGPGTRLTVT.

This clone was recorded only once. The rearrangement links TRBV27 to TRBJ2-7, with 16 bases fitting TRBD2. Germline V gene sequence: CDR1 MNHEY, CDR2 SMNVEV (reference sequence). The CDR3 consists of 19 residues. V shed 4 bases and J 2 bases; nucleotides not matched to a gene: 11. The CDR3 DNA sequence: TGTGCCAGCAGTTATAGGGGGGGGACTAGCGGGAGGGCTGCCTACGAGCAGTACTTC. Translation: CASSYRGGTSGRAAYEQYF.

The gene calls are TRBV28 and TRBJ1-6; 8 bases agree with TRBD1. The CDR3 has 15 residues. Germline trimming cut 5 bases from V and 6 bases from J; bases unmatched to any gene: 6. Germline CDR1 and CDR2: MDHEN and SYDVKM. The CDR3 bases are TGTGCCAGCAGTCCCAGGGGGCGGTTTAATTCACCCCTCCACTTT. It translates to CASSPRGRFNSPLHF.

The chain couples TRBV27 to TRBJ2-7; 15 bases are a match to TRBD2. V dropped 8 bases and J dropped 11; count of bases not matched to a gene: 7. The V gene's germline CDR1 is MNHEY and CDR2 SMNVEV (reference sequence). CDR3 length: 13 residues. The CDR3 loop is CASGGTSGRSEYF. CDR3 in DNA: TGTGCCAGCGGAGGGACTAGCGGGAGGTCGGAGTACTTC.

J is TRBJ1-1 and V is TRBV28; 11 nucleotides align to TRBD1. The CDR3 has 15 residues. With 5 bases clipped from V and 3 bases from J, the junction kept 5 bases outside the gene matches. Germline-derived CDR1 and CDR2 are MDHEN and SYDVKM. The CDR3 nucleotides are TGTGCCAGCAGTGTGCCGGGACAGGGGGACACTGAAGCTTTCTTT. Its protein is CASSVPGQGDTEAFF. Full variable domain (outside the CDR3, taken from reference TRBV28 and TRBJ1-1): DVKVTQSSRYLVKRTGEKVFLECVQDMDHENMFWYRQDPGLGLRLIYFSYDVKMKEKGDIPEGYSVSREKKERFSLILESASTNQTSMYLCASSVPGQGDTEAFFGQGTRLTVV.